This TCR beta chain stems from a study of CD4 T cells in relation to SARS-CoV-2 and coronaviruses. Study background: TCR beta CDR3s were sequenced after approximately ten-day antigen culture of PBMCs.

Some clones are missing from TCRdb's copy, which holds only in-frame ones; the method was immunoSEQ multiplex PCR. Here the sample spans 24,000 or so clones, around three quarters being singletons. Study results and caveats: Crossreactive clones expanded significantly less to SARS-CoV-2 than monoreactive clones.

Unexposed donor CD4+ T cells date from 2011-2018, before the COVID-19 pandemic. CD4+ T cells were isolated from the cells after around eleven days of culture. As cell numbers allowed, unexposed-donor CD4+ T cells faced SARS-CoV-2 S/N and four cold-coronavirus spikes. Cultures held under 2.5 million PBMCs per well with about 10 IU/ml IL-2. In the case of this clone: Its cognate antigen is unknown.

The TCR comes from a human donor in good health. Material for sequencing was CD4+ T cells from PBMCs, cultured in vitro.

In DNA, the CDR3 is TGTGCCAGCAGTTCCGCGACTAGCGGATACAATGAGCAGTTCTTC. Translated, it gives CASSSATSGYNEQFF. The rearrangement joins TRBV27 to TRBJ2-1, with 9 bases fitting TRBD2. Germline V lookup: CDR1 MNHEY, CDR2 SMNVEV (reference sequence). This CDR3 is 15 amino acids long. After removal of 4 bases from V and 4 bases from J, the junction contained 5 bases not matched to a gene.